The 18 T cell receptor beta chains presented below share a single source sample, sequenced in a study of shared clonotypes between healthy human individuals. Assay used: immunoSEQ multiplex PCR; TCRdb lists only in-frame clones, some missing. The table shows 2 million to 2.5 million clones, with approximately 95% occurring only once. The specimen sequenced was naive CD4+ T cells from PBMCs. This sample's subset: CD45RA+ positively selected. Source of these receptors: a man younger than 30 in good health. Some clones in this sample may be carry-over from other donors' samples.

The chain couples TRBV29-1 to TRBJ2-5; no clear D gene. This CDR3 is 14 amino acids long. CDR1 is SQVTM, CDR2 ANQGSEA, per germline. With 0 bases removed from V and 7 bases from J, the gap between germline ends came to 15 bases. This chain's CDR3 is CSVEDPYDGMTQYF. CDR3 nucleotides: TGCAGCGTTGAAGACCCCTATGATGGGATGACCCAGTACTTC.

This chain joins TRBV4-1 and TRBJ2-1, with TRBD1 matching over 11 bases. The germline CDR1 and CDR2 sequences are MGHRA and YSYEKL. The CDR3 contains 14 residues. V dropped 5 bases and J dropped 7; count of bases not matched to a gene: 4. CDR3 in amino acids: CASSRGDRGNEQFF. As DNA, the CDR3 is TGCGCCAGCAGCAGGGGGGACAGGGGGAATGAGCAGTTCTTC.

This clone was found once. The chain employs TRBV7-9 and TRBJ2-1; 9 nucleotides agree with TRBD2. CDR1 is SEHNR, CDR2 FQNEAQ, per germline (reference sequence). The trim removed 11 bases at V and 15 bases at J, leaving 23 bases unmatched. This CDR3 has 15 residues. Written as DNA, the CDR3 is TGTGCCGGCGGAATTAGCGGGAGAGAAAACTCGGGGGGGTTCTTC. Amino acids: CAGGISGRENSGGFF.

This chain uses TRBV7-9 with TRBJ2-7; maybe TRBD1 (5 bases). The V gene lost 4 bases and the J gene lost 6 bases, with 10 bases spanning the gap. Germline assignment: CDR1 SEHNR and CDR2 FQNEAQ (reference sequence). The CDR3 extends over 12 amino acids. CDR3 bases: TGTGCCAGCAGCTCAAGGGGCGGCGAGCAGTACTTC. It encodes CASSSRGGEQYF.

This sequence joins TRBV18 and TRBJ2-1; 8 nucleotides match TRBD2. The germline V gene has CDR1 KGHSH and CDR2 LQKENI. The CDR3 consists of 17 residues. V trimming: 3 bases; J trimming: 1 base; junction bases outside the gene matches: 8. DNA of the CDR3: TGTGCCAGCTCACCGAAGCTAGCGGGCGCGTCCTACAATGAGCAGTTCTTC. Translation: CASSPKLAGASYNEQFF.

This clone has a single count. The chain links TRBV5-6 to TRBJ1-5; TRBD1 might be the D (5 bases). Germline lookup yields CDR1 SGHDT and CDR2 YYEEEE. The CDR3 extends over 16 amino acids. With 1 base removed from V and 4 bases from J, the gap between germline ends came to 15 bases. CDR3 bases: TGTGCCAGCAGCTTGAATAGGGGTGGCCAAAATCAGCCCCAGCATTTT. The encoded protein is CASSLNRGGQNQPQHF.

With regard to this clone: The sample has other DNA sequences that encode this CDR3 too. This rearrangement joins TRBV7-2 to TRBJ1-4, with D maybe TRBD1 (5 bases). CDR1 is SGHTA, CDR2 FQGNSA, per germline. Trimming removed 1 base at V and 8 bases at J, with 8 bases between. The CDR3 loop spans 13 amino acids. CDR3 loop: CASSLVGPEKLFF. The CDR3 DNA is TGTGCCAGCAGCTTAGTGGGGCCCGAAAAACTGTTTTTT.

This rearrangement joins TRBV7-2 to TRBJ2-5; TRBD2 aligns across 10 bases. CDR1 SGHTA and CDR2 FQGNSA come from the germline V gene. The CDR3 loop spans 16 amino acids. The trim removed 5 bases at V and 5 bases at J, leaving 11 bases unmatched. Here the CDR3 reads CASSRGTSVYMETQYF. CDR3 coding DNA: TGTGCCAGCAGCCGAGGGACTAGCGTGTATATGGAGACCCAGTACTTC.

This rearrangement joins TRBV29-1 to TRBJ2-1; 10 bases map to TRBD2. The germline V gene has CDR1 SQVTM and CDR2 ANQGSEA. Trimming at V came to 6 bases and at J to 3 bases, leaving 8 bases not matched to a gene. The CDR3 contains 15 residues. DNA of the CDR3: TGCAGCGTCGCCGGGCTAGCGGGGGTCTACAATGAGCAGTTCTTC. This encodes CSVAGLAGVYNEQFF.

Only one count was recorded for this clone. The chain joins TRBV7-9 to TRBJ1-2; 9 bases align to TRBD1. This CDR3 contains 15 residues. The germline V gene encodes CDR1 SEHNR and CDR2 FQNEAQ (reference sequence). The trim removed 1 base at V and 2 bases at J, leaving 2 bases unmatched. In DNA form, the CDR3 reads TGTGCCAGCAGCTTAGACAGGGGGCAAAACTATGGCTACACCTTC. It specifies CASSLDRGQNYGYTF.

The chain joins TRBV5-1 to TRBJ2-1; 12 bases match TRBD2. With 4 bases clipped from V and 10 bases from J, the junction kept 9 bases outside the gene matches. Germline V gene lookup returns CDR1 SGHRS and CDR2 YFSETQ. The CDR3 loop spans 15 amino acids. DNA for the CDR3: TGCGCCAGCAGCCTCCGGACTAGCGGGGCGTCGGAGCAGTTCTTC. It codes for CASSLRTSGASEQFF.

This clone was detected only once. The V gene is TRBV11-3, the J gene TRBJ2-6, with D unresolved. In germline, CDR1 is SGHNT, CDR2 YENEEA. V was trimmed by 5 bases and J by 0 bases, leaving 8 bases between them. This CDR3 has 15 residues. The CDR3 nucleotides read TGTGCCAGCAGCAGAGACGCCTCTGGGGCCAACGTCCTGACTTTC. Translated, it gives CASSRDASGANVLTF.

CDR3 sequence: CASSLAEREEETQYF. The CDR3 nucleotides read TGCGCCAGCAGCTTGGCTGAGCGGGAGGAAGAGACCCAGTACTTC. V and J are TRBV5-1 and TRBJ2-5; 9 bases match TRBD2. Per germline, CDR1 SGHRS and CDR2 YFSETQ. The CDR3 contains 15 residues. V shed 0 bases and J 3 bases; nucleotides not matched to a gene: 3.

This CDR3 reads CASKRQDANEQFF. The CDR3 DNA follows: TGTGCCAGCAAAAGACAAGACGCAAATGAGCAGTTCTTC. V usage is TRBV2 and J usage is TRBJ2-1, with D hard to call. CDR3 length equals 13 residues. Per germline, CDR1 SNHLY and CDR2 FYNNEI. The V end was cut by 7 bases, the J end by 7 bases, with 14 bases between.

CDR3 sequence (DNA): TGCGCCAGCAGCTCATCCGGGACAGGCTACTATGGCTACACCTTC. Amino acid sequence: CASSSSGTGYYGYTF. This chain joins TRBV5-1 and TRBJ1-2; 8 bases line up with TRBD1. V shed 3 bases, J shed 3 bases, and the junction held 7 bases outside the gene matches. The CDR3 is 15 amino acids. CDR1 is SGHRS and CDR2 is YFSETQ in the germline V gene.

This chain connects TRBV27 to TRBJ1-1; D is unclear. CDR1 MNHEY and CDR2 SMNVEV come from the germline V gene (reference sequence). Trimming pared 2 bases from V and 8 bases from J, leaving 12 bases between. This CDR3 has 13 amino acids. CDR3 nucleotide sequence: TGTGCCAGCAGTTTACTGGGCGGCAGGGAAGCTTTCTTT. Its protein is CASSLLGGREAFF.

This clone was counted only a few times. The rearrangement links TRBV28 to TRBJ1-1, with D uncertain. V shed 10 bases and J shed 3 bases, with 12 bases lying between them. Looked up from germline, CDR1 is MDHEN and CDR2 is SYDVKM. The CDR3 totals 12 residues. The CDR3 region has the DNA TGTGCCAAGCAGTCGCCCGACACTGAAGCTTTCTTT. It translates to CAKQSPDTEAFF.

The gene calls are TRBV5-4 and TRBJ2-3; D may correspond to TRBD1 or TRBD2 (5 bases each). V was shortened by 2 bases and J by 4 bases, with 11 bases between the two germline ends. The CDR3 runs to 14 residues. Germline CDR1 SGHNT, CDR2 YYREEE (reference sequence). CDR3 DNA sequence: TGTGCCAGCAGCTTTTTCGGGGCTCCAGATACGCAGTATTTT. Encoded protein: CASSFFGAPDTQYF. Combining the CDR3 with reference TRBV5-4 and TRBJ2-3 gives the whole variable domain ETGVTQSPTHLIKTRGQQVTLRCSSQSGHNTVSWYQQALGQGPQFIFQYYREEENGRGNFPPRFSGLQFPNYSSELNVNALELDDSALYLCASSFFGAPDTQYFGPGTRLTVL.